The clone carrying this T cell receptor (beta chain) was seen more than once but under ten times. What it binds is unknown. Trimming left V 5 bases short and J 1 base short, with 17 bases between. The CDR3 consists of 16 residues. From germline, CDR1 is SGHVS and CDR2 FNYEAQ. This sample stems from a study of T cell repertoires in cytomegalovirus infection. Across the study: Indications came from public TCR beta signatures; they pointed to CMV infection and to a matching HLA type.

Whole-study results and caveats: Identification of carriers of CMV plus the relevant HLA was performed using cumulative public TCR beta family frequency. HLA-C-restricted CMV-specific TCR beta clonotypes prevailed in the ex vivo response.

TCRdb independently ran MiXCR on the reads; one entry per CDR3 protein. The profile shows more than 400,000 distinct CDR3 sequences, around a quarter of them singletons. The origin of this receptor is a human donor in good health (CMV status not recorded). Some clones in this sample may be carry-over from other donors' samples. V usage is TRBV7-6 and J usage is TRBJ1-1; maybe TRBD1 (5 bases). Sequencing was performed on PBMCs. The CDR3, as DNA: TGTGCCAGCAGCAAACCCGGGGGGAGAGGGAACACTGAAGCTTTCTTT. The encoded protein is CASSKPGGRGNTEAFF.